What follows are 23 T cell receptor beta chains derived from one specimen sequenced in a study of blood T cells in healthy people across ages. The use of a sample-barcoded 5' primer and a J-beta primer mix characterized a second PCR of 7 to 11 cycles. TCRdb reprocessed the 5' RACE reads with MiXCR, giving one entry per CDR3 protein. The sample contains some 710,000 distinct CDR3 sequences, around half of which appear only once. Sequencing input: blood. Source of these receptors: a man older than 75 in good health.

V gene TRBV20-1 combines with J gene TRBJ2-4; 10 bases agree with TRBD2. TRBJ2-7 matches the DNA end more closely, so the J call is doubtful. The germline gives CDR1 DFQATT, CDR2 SNEGSKA (reference sequence). The CDR3 runs 15 residues. CDR3 DNA: TGCAGTGCTAGGCCCCTAGCGGGAGTTTTCTACGAGCAGTACTTC. It yields the protein CSARPLAGVFYEQYF.

The J gene is TRBJ2-4, the V gene TRBV12-3 or TRBV12-4; D is unresolved. The tail of the sequence fits TRBJ2-7 better, so the J call may be wrong. The CDR3 length is 12 residues. The chain's CDR3 is CASSLRDLEQYF. The CDR3 DNA reads as TGTGCCAGCAGTTTAAGAGACCTCGAGCAGTACTTC.

To note about this clonotype: At one end the junction does not follow the germline gene, possibly because of a read error. This rearrangement joins TRBV7-2 to TRBJ2-5, with D possibly called TRBD1 or TRBD2 (5 bases each). Germline V gene lookup returns CDR1 SGHTA and CDR2 FQGNSA. The CDR3 runs 14 residues. CDR3 sequence (DNA): TGTGCCAGCAGCTCGGGACCAGTTCAAGGGACCCAGTACTTC. Its translation: CASSSGPVQGTQYF.

The chain links TRBV7-2 to TRBJ1-2; D uncertain. Germline V gene data show CDR1 as SGHTA and CDR2 as FQGNSA. The CDR3 is made up of 12 amino acids. Trimming left V 3 bases short and J 8 bases short, with 10 bases between. The CDR3 loop reads CASSLQNGGYTF. CDR3 DNA: TGTGCCAGCAGCTTGCAGAACGGGGGCTACACCTTC. Based on the CDR3 plus reference TRBV7-2 and TRBJ1-2, the full variable domain is GAGVSQSPSNKVTEKGKDVELRCDPISGHTALYWYRQSLGQGLEFLIYFQGNSAPDKSGLPSDRFSAERTGGSVSTLTIQRTQQEDSAVYLCASSLQNGGYTFGSGTRLTVV.

The chain links TRBV20-1 to TRBJ2-1; TRBD1 is a possible D gene (6 bases). Germline loops: CDR1 DFQATT, CDR2 SNEGSKA (reference sequence). V was clipped by 3 bases and J by 8 bases, with 11 bases between them. The CDR3 is 12 residues long. CDR3 loop: CSARSPGDEQFF. The CDR3 DNA reads TGCAGTGCTAGGTCCCCAGGGGATGAGCAGTTCTTC.

As for this clonotype: A much larger clone is a single base away; this may be a read error. This chain links TRBV2 with TRBJ2-3; 8 bases are a match to TRBD2. V dropped 5 bases and J dropped 2; count of bases not matched to a gene: 9. The germline V gene encodes CDR1 SNHLY and CDR2 FYNNEI. This CDR3 comprises 16 residues. The CDR3 sequence is CASSLSGSGVTDTQYF. As DNA, the CDR3 is TGTGCCAGCAGTTTGAGCGGGAGCGGAGTCACAGATACGCAGTATTTT.

This clonotype was observed many times. This chain joins TRBV7-2 and TRBJ2-1; 9 positions match TRBD2. Germline-derived CDR1 and CDR2 are SGHTA and FQGNSA. V lost 2 bases, J lost 9 bases, and 8 bases stayed unmatched. The CDR3 length is 15 residues. The CDR3 nucleotides are TGTGCCAGCAGCTTAAGACTAGCGGAGAAGGGTGAGCAGTTCTTC. Translation: CASSLRLAEKGEQFF.

The J gene is TRBJ2-7, the V gene TRBV18, with a possible D match to TRBD2 (5 bases). The CDR3 is 15 amino acids. CDR1 is KGHSH, CDR2 LQKENI, per germline. With 6 bases removed from V and 3 bases from J, the gap between germline ends came to 18 bases. The CDR3, as DNA: TGTGCCAGCTCGCCCCCGGTGAGGGTTGGCTACGAGCAGTACTTC. This encodes CASSPPVRVGYEQYF.

The chain employs TRBV28 and TRBJ2-1, with 8 bases fitting TRBD2. This CDR3 region has 18 residues. V lost 4 bases and J lost 0; bases outside the gene matches: 11. Germline V gene sequence: CDR1 MDHEN, CDR2 SYDVKM. CDR3 sequence: CASSSLAGPANSYNEQFF. CDR3 bases: TGTGCCAGCAGTTCCCTAGCGGGCCCTGCAAACTCCTACAATGAGCAGTTCTTC.

This clonotype was detected only once. The chain is built from TRBV14 and TRBJ2-7; weak D call: TRBD1 (6 bases). V lost 1 base and J 9 bases, leaving 13 bases between the germline ends. The length of the CDR3 is 13 residues. Germline V gives CDR1 SGHDN, CDR2 FVKESK. The CDR3 coding sequence is TGTGCCAGCAGCCAAGGAATGGACAGTGTGCAGTACTTC. Translated: CASSQGMDSVQYF.

This clonotype appeared a few times. The chain links TRBV5-1 to TRBJ2-1; 8 bases align to TRBD2. This CDR3 contains 15 residues. Unmatched junction bases numbered 8, after V lost 0 bases and J lost 9 bases. CDR1 is SGHRS and CDR2 is YFSETQ in the germline V gene. Here the CDR3 DNA reads TGCGCCAGCAGCTTGGTTGGCCCCCTAGCGGGTGAGCAGTTCTTC. Amino acid sequence: CASSLVGPLAGEQFF.

With regard to this clonotype: The junction departs from germline at one end; a sequencing error may be responsible. The CDR3 is CANSSGTANYGYTF. DNA for the CDR3: TGTGCCAACAGTTCGGGGACGGCGAACTATGGCTACACCTTC. The chain recombines TRBV12-3 or TRBV12-4 with TRBJ1-2; maybe TRBD1 (5 bases). The CDR3 totals 14 residues.

This clonotype was seen ten or more times. The chain recombines TRBV4-2 with TRBJ2-3, with TRBD1 matching 8 bases. This CDR3 comprises 14 residues. Trimming cost V 3 bases and J 2 bases; bases outside gene matches: 1. The germline V gene encodes CDR1 LGHNA and CDR2 YNFKEQ. The CDR3 DNA sequence: TGTGCCAGCAGCCAGGACAGGGCCACAGATACGCAGTATTTT. This encodes CASSQDRATDTQYF.

This clonotype showed up many times. The chain uses TRBV3-1 and TRBJ1-1; 9 nucleotides agree with TRBD1. The CDR3 contains 15 residues. Per the germline V gene, CDR1 is LGHDT and CDR2 is YNNKEL (reference sequence). With V trimmed by 6 bases and J by 6 bases, 11 bases remained unmatched. For the CDR3, the DNA is TGTGCCAGCAGTCCGAATTTTAGACAGGGGGCTGAAGCTTTCTTT. This translates into CASSPNFRQGAEAFF.

This chain links TRBV12-3 or TRBV12-4 with TRBJ1-2, with a possible D match to TRBD1 (5 bases). The CDR3 is made up of 16 amino acids. The V end was cut by 2 bases, the J end by 5 bases, with 18 bases between. CDR3 amino acids: CASSLNEKGLGYGYTF. CDR3 coding DNA: TGTGCCAGCAGTTTAAACGAGAAGGGACTAGGATATGGCTACACCTTC.

This clonotype was picked up a small number of times. The genes are TRBV7-2 and TRBJ2-3; possible D gene TRBD2, 5 bases. Germline CDR1 is SGHTA and CDR2 is FQGNSA. The CDR3 has 13 amino acids. Deletions cut 4 bases from V and 6 bases from J, with 11 bases between. CDR3 sequence reads: CASSSTGYDTQYF. The CDR3 nucleotides read TGTGCCAGCAGCTCAACGGGATACGATACGCAGTATTTT.

This clonotype was seen only a few times. The chain is built from TRBV12-3 or TRBV12-4 and TRBJ2-7; 12 bases are a match to TRBD2. Trimming cost V 5 bases and J 7 bases; bases outside gene matches: 9. The CDR3 is made up of 15 amino acids. The DNA for the CDR3 is TGTGCCAGCAGTCGCCTAGCGGGAGGGCCGGTAGAGCAGTACTTC. This encodes CASSRLAGGPVEQYF.

The chain is built from TRBV10-3 and TRBJ2-2; a possible D gene is TRBD2 (6 bases). Trimming removed 10 bases from V and 6 bases from J, with 21 bases in between. This CDR3 has 15 residues. Germline CDR1 ENHRY, CDR2 SYGVKD. The CDR3 loop is CATRDLGSAPGELFF. The CDR3 DNA is TGTGCCACCCGGGACCTCGGGAGTGCTCCCGGGGAGCTGTTTTTT.

This chain connects TRBV6-1 to TRBJ1-4; D unclear. Germline CDR1 MNHNS, CDR2 SASEGT. The CDR3 totals 15 residues. V lost 4 bases, J lost 5 bases, and 14 bases lay in between. The CDR3 sequence is CASSAARGLNEKLFF. For the CDR3, the DNA is TGTGCCAGCAGTGCCGCCCGGGGATTAAATGAAAAACTGTTTTTT.

The chain has TRBV20-1 and TRBJ2-3, with TRBD2 identical over 9 bases. This CDR3 is built from 15 residues. Germline CDR1 is DFQATT and CDR2 is SNEGSKA (reference sequence). V lost 3 bases and J lost 5; bases outside the gene matches: 9. CDR3: CSASALAGLGDTQYF. As DNA, the CDR3 is TGCAGTGCTAGTGCCCTAGCGGGACTGGGAGATACGCAGTATTTT.

V is TRBV7-2 and J is TRBJ2-5; 7 bases are shared with TRBD2. V was clipped by 5 bases and J by 11 bases; unmatched bases: 17. Germline V CDR1 and CDR2: SGHTA, FQGNSA. The CDR3 spans 15 residues. CDR3 loop: CASSTQSGGRREQYF. The CDR3 coding sequence is TGTGCCAGCAGCACCCAGTCGGGCGGGAGAAGGGAGCAGTACTTC.

The gene calls are TRBV11-3 and TRBJ2-1; D call uncertain. The length of the CDR3 is 15 residues. From germline, CDR1 is SGHNT and CDR2 YENEEA. Trimming stripped 2 bases from V and 3 bases from J, with 11 bases between. In DNA form, the CDR3 reads TGTGCCAGCAGCTTACTGGGGTCGCTCTACAATGAGCAGTTCTTC. It encodes CASSLLGSLYNEQFF.

The sample holds many counts of this clonotype. The chain carries TRBV7-9 and TRBJ2-3, with TRBD2 matching over 11 bases. Germline CDR1 reads SEHNR; CDR2 reads FQNEAQ (reference sequence). This CDR3 region has 16 residues. V was clipped by 4 bases and J by 5 bases; unmatched bases: 8. Here the CDR3 DNA reads TGTGCCAGCAGCTCCCTACTAGCGGGGGAGGTAGATACGCAGTATTTT. Translated, it gives CASSSLLAGEVDTQYF.